This passage covers 25 T cell receptor beta chains from one sample sequenced in a study of cytomegalovirus exposure and HLA in healthy donors. The primer mix had 60 Vbeta and 13 Jbeta primers. Using immunoSEQ multiplex PCR, the repertoire was profiled, and TCRdb retains in-frame clones only, with some absent. The repertoire includes approximately 140,000 clones, roughly 80% of them detected once, and 6.5% to 7% sits in the top ten. The sequenced sample was PBMCs. These receptors all stem from a woman in her forties in good health and CMV-seropositive.

The V gene is TRBV6-6, the J gene TRBJ2-7; D possibly corresponds to TRBD2 (6 bases). CDR3 size: 13 residues. With 2 bases removed from V and 6 bases from J, the gap between germline ends came to 11 bases. Per the germline V gene, CDR1 is MNHNY and CDR2 is SVGAGI (reference sequence). The chain's CDR3 is CASSYPQGLEQYF. Here the CDR3 DNA reads TGTGCCAGCAGTTACCCGCAGGGACTCGAGCAGTACTTC.

The chain recombines TRBV5-1 with TRBJ1-1, with TRBD1 as a possible D gene (5 bases). V shed 1 base and J shed 6 bases, with 16 bases lying between them. The germline gives CDR1 SGHRS, CDR2 YFSETQ. The CDR3 length is 15 residues. The CDR3 bases are TGCGCCAGCAGCTTGCAGGGCAGGGTAACCGCTGAAGCTTTCTTT. The encoded protein is CASSLQGRVTAEAFF.

This rearrangement joins TRBV28 to TRBJ2-7; 7 positions agree with TRBD1. The germline V gene encodes CDR1 MDHEN and CDR2 SYDVKM. There are 16 residues in the CDR3. J lost 2 bases, V lost 8 bases, and 15 bases had no gene match. CDR3 protein: CASSDRARGRPYEQYF. In DNA, the CDR3 is TGTGCCAGCTCAGACAGGGCGAGGGGTCGACCCTACGAGCAGTACTTC.

The chain uses TRBV28 and TRBJ2-7, with a tentative D call TRBD1 (6 bases). Germline values: CDR1 MDHEN, CDR2 SYDVKM. V shed 5 bases and J shed 0 bases, with 11 bases lying between them. This CDR3 contains 14 residues. Here the CDR3 reads CASSLRDNSYEQYF. Here the CDR3 DNA reads TGTGCCAGCAGTCTTCGGGACAACTCCTACGAGCAGTACTTC. The entire variable domain, with the rest obtained from reference TRBV28 and TRBJ2-7, is as follows: DVKVTQSSRYLVKRTGEKVFLECVQDMDHENMFWYRQDPGLGLRLIYFSYDVKMKEKGDIPEGYSVSREKKERFSLILESASTNQTSMYLCASSLRDNSYEQYFGPGTRLTVT.

The genes are TRBV7-3 and TRBJ2-5; D is perhaps TRBD2 (6 bases). The CDR3 spans 15 residues. V was clipped by 1 base and J by 1 base, with 10 bases between them. Germline V gene sequence: CDR1 SGHTA, CDR2 FQGTGA. CDR3 region: CASSLMGGPQETQYF. As DNA, the CDR3 is TGTGCCAGCAGCTTAATGGGGGGACCCCAAGAGACCCAGTACTTC. Combining the CDR3 with reference TRBV7-3 and TRBJ2-5 gives the whole variable domain GAGVSQTPSNKVTEKGKYVELRCDPISGHTALYWYRQSLGQGPEFLIYFQGTGAADDSGLPNDRFFAVRPEGSVSTLKIQRTERGDSAVYLCASSLMGGPQETQYFGPGTRLLVL.

V gene TRBV5-1 combines with J gene TRBJ2-1; 11 bases fit TRBD2. Germline assignment: CDR1 SGHRS and CDR2 YFSETQ. V lost 3 bases to trimming and J lost 1 base; unmatched junction nucleotides: 6. The CDR3 is 17 amino acids. The CDR3 DNA sequence: TGCGCCAGCAGCTCGCGGACTAGCGGGTCGTCCTACAATGAGCAGTTCTTC. Protein: CASSSRTSGSSYNEQFF.

This clone has just a few counts. This chain links TRBV5-1 with TRBJ2-5, with TRBD2 identical over 8 bases. Per germline, CDR1 SGHRS and CDR2 YFSETQ. The CDR3 consists of 14 residues. Germline trimming cut 4 bases from V and 5 bases from J; bases unmatched to any gene: 7. The DNA for the CDR3 is TGCGCCAGCAGCCCCGGGGGGGGGTTCGAGACCCAGTACTTC. Its translation: CASSPGGGFETQYF.

This clone appeared a few times. CDR3 bases: TGCGCCAGCAGCCGAGCGGACAGGGACCTCTACGAGCAGTACTTC. Translated: CASSRADRDLYEQYF. The gene calls are TRBV4-1 and TRBJ2-7; 8 bases agree with TRBD1. Per the germline V gene, CDR1 is MGHRA and CDR2 is YSYEKL. CDR3 length: 15 residues. Trimming removed 4 bases from V and 3 bases from J; junction bases left unmatched: 8.

The chain's CDR3 is CASSSETGTYGYTF. CDR3 in DNA: TGCGCCAGCAGTTCAGAGACAGGGACCTATGGCTACACCTTC. The rearrangement uses TRBV5-1 and TRBJ1-2, with 7 bases that match TRBD1. Germline-derived CDR1 and CDR2 are SGHRS and YFSETQ. With 5 bases clipped from V and 4 bases from J, the junction kept 8 bases outside the gene matches. The CDR3 consists of 14 residues.

This rearrangement joins TRBV6-1 to TRBJ1-2; no firm D call. The germline V and J ends were trimmed by 4 bases and 4 bases, with 10 bases remaining between them. The CDR3 extends over 13 amino acids. Per germline, CDR1 MNHNS and CDR2 SASEGT. CDR3 loop: CASSGDMIYGYTF. CDR3 bases: TGTGCCAGCAGTGGAGACATGATCTATGGCTACACCTTC.

The table lists this clone with a few counts. The J gene is TRBJ1-3, the V gene TRBV10-3; D not resolved. The length of the CDR3 is 13 residues. CDR1 and CDR2 from the germline V gene are ENHRY and SYGVKD. Trimming stripped 10 bases from V and 0 bases from J, with 10 bases between. This chain's CDR3 is CATRGSSGNTIYF. The CDR3 nucleotides are TGTGCCACTCGGGGTTCCTCTGGAAACACCATATATTTT.

This clone showed up just once. V usage is TRBV7-6 and J usage is TRBJ1-1; the match to TRBD1 covers 8 bases. CDR3 length equals 14 residues. Looked up from germline, CDR1 is SGHVS and CDR2 is FNYEAQ. V was pared by 5 bases and J by 3 bases, with 5 bases of the junction left unmatched. CDR3 coding DNA: TGTGCCAGCAGCGACAGGGGTTGGGACACTGAAGCTTTCTTT. Protein sequence: CASSDRGWDTEAFF.

The J gene is TRBJ2-2, the V gene TRBV2; 9 nucleotides agree with TRBD1. The V segment lost 6 bases and the J segment 1 base; nucleotides outside the gene matches: 9. The CDR3 contains 17 residues. The germline gives CDR1 SNHLY, CDR2 FYNNEI. The CDR3 DNA reads TGTGCCAGCAGGCCGGAACAGGGGGCGAGGAACACCGGGGAGCTGTTTTTT. Translated, it gives CASRPEQGARNTGELFF.

The rearrangement uses TRBV9 and TRBJ1-3; D is unclear. From germline, CDR1 is SGDLS and CDR2 YYNGEE. The CDR3 spans 14 residues. V was pared by 0 bases and J by 1 base, with 5 bases between. The CDR3, as DNA: TGTGCCAGCAGCGTAGGAGCTTCTGGAAACACCATATATTTT. It is translated as CASSVGASGNTIYF.

The rearrangement uses TRBV6-6 and TRBJ1-2; D call uncertain. This CDR3 region has 13 residues. Germline V gene data show CDR1 as MNHNY and CDR2 as SVGAGI (reference sequence). Between the trimmed V and J ends, which lost 6 bases and 3 bases, there was a span of 11 bases. CDR3 sequence: CASRGGEDYGYTF. The DNA for the CDR3 is TGTGCCAGCAGGGGTGGAGAAGACTATGGCTACACCTTC.

The rearrangement joins TRBV6-6 to TRBJ2-5; 10 nucleotides match TRBD2. Germline V lookup: CDR1 MNHNY, CDR2 SVGAGI (reference sequence). This CDR3 has 16 amino acids. V lost 0 bases to trimming and J lost 5 bases; unmatched junction nucleotides: 6. The CDR3, as DNA: TGTGCCAGCAGTTACTCGGGAGCGGGGGGGGCCGAGACCCAGTACTTC. The encoded protein is CASSYSGAGGAETQYF.

V usage is TRBV7-9 and J usage is TRBJ1-1; TRBD1 agrees at 9 bases. Trimming at V came to 5 bases and at J to 3 bases, leaving 1 base not matched to a gene. CDR1 SEHNR and CDR2 FQNEAQ come from the germline V gene (reference sequence). This CDR3 comprises 13 residues. The CDR3 region is CASSRQGDTEAFF. In DNA form, the CDR3 reads TGTGCCAGCAGCCGACAGGGGGACACTGAAGCTTTCTTT. The whole variable domain, remainder taken from reference TRBV7-9 and TRBJ1-1, is DTGVSQNPRHKITKRGQNVTFRCDPISEHNRLYWYRQTLGQGPEFLTYFQNEAQLEKSRLLSDRFSAERPKGSFSTLEIQRTEQGDSAMYLCASSRQGDTEAFFGQGTRLTVV.

This clone was seen only a few times. J is TRBJ1-1 and V is TRBV7-2, with D possibly matching TRBD1 (5 bases). CDR1 is SGHTA and CDR2 is FQGNSA in the germline V gene. V gave up 4 bases and J gave up 2 bases, with 11 bases separating them. The CDR3 extends over 14 amino acids. CDR3 DNA sequence: TGTGCCAGCAGCTCCCACAGGTATAACACTGAAGCTTTCTTT. It translates to CASSSHRYNTEAFF.

V is TRBV28 and J is TRBJ1-4, with 8 bases matching TRBD1. With V trimmed by 6 bases and J by 7 bases, 4 bases remained unmatched. Germline lookup yields CDR1 MDHEN and CDR2 SYDVKM. The CDR3 totals 13 residues. The CDR3 protein is CASRRTGREKLFF. In DNA form, the CDR3 reads TGTGCCAGCAGAAGGACAGGGCGTGAAAAACTGTTTTTT.

The chain links TRBV6-1 to TRBJ2-3; D uncertain. The length of the CDR3 is 11 residues. CDR1 and CDR2 from the germline V gene are MNHNS and SASEGT. V lost 7 bases and J 4 bases, leaving 6 bases between the germline ends. This CDR3 reads CASTYADTQYF. DNA of the CDR3: TGTGCCAGCACCTACGCAGATACGCAGTATTTT.

CDR3 in amino acids: CASILTENTEAFF. CDR3 bases: TGTGCCAGCATATTGACAGAGAACACTGAAGCTTTCTTT. J is TRBJ1-1 and V is TRBV2; possible D gene TRBD1, 5 bases. Germline CDR1 reads SNHLY; CDR2 reads FYNNEI. V was shortened by 7 bases and J by 1 base, with 10 bases between the two germline ends. The CDR3 is 13 residues long. The variable domain in full, completed from reference TRBV2 and TRBJ1-1, reads EPEVTQTPSHQVTQMGQEVILRCVPISNHLYFYWYRQILGQKVEFLVSFYNNEISEKSEIFDDQFSVERPDGSNFTLKIRSTKLEDSAMYFCASILTENTEAFFGQGTRLTVV.

The V gene is TRBV5-1, the J gene TRBJ1-1; 7 nucleotides match TRBD1. The germline V gene encodes CDR1 SGHRS and CDR2 YFSETQ. The CDR3 has 16 amino acids. V was clipped by 3 bases and J by 5 bases; unmatched bases: 13. DNA of the CDR3: TGCGCCAGCAGCTCCGCACGACAGGGCCCCCTGACTGAAGCTTTCTTT. Its protein is CASSSARQGPLTEAFF.

The chain is built from TRBV7-3 and TRBJ1-6; D is unclear. The V gene lost 8 bases and the J gene lost 0 bases, with 5 bases spanning the gap. Germline lookup yields CDR1 SGHTA and CDR2 FQGTGA. The CDR3 sequence is 13 residues long. The CDR3: CASSGSYNSPLHF. The CDR3 DNA sequence: TGTGCCAGCTCGGGCTCCTATAATTCACCCCTCCACTTT.

V and J are TRBV27 and TRBJ1-1; no definite D call. CDR1 and CDR2 (germline): MNHEY, SMNVEV (reference sequence). Trimming cost V 2 bases and J 6 bases, with 16 bases left between them. The CDR3 runs 15 residues. The CDR3 coding sequence is TGTGCCAGCAGTTTAGGGAGGGAGCGGTTAGCTGAAGCTTTCTTT. Amino acid sequence: CASSLGRERLAEAFF.

This clone was counted a single time. V is TRBV29-1 and J is TRBJ1-1; D is perhaps TRBD1 (6 bases). V gave up 3 bases and J gave up 0 bases, with 11 bases separating them. CDR1 and CDR2 from the germline V gene are SQVTM and ANQGSEA. This CDR3 has 14 amino acids. The CDR3 coding sequence is TGCAGCGTTGAGGACAGTTACATGAACACTGAAGCTTTCTTT. Amino acids: CSVEDSYMNTEAFF.